This TCR beta chain was retrieved from a study of shared clonotypes between healthy human individuals. General study results and limits: Blood was the sole source, and tissue repertoires probably differ.

It was around 320 ng DNA, 25,000 to 35,000 T cell genomes, that went into each replicate PCR of unsorted PBMC. The protocol was immunoSEQ multiplex PCR, while the TCRdb copy is restricted to in-frame clones and leaves out a portion. Of about 560,000 clones in the sample, just over 75% were seen once. Of note for this clone: Its specificity is not known. The junction differs from germline at one of its ends, possibly a read error.

The CDR3 length is 15 residues. Per germline, CDR1 LGHNA and CDR2 YSLEER. The receptor comes from a woman aged 40 to 49 in good health. Some clones in this sample may be carry-over from other donors' samples. V usage is TRBV4-3 and J usage is TRBJ2-7; 8 bases fit TRBD2. The sample comprised PBMCs. The CDR3 here is CASSQDREGPYKQYF. The CDR3 nucleotides are TGCGCCAGCAGCCAAGATCGGGAGGGCCCCTACAAGCAGTACTTC.